The 23 T cell receptor beta chains below all came from one sample that was sequenced in a study of post-analysis software for immune sequencing data. Findings of the study overall: Elevated frequency relative to controls characterized roughly 5 TRBV segments in patients, TRBV5-6, TRBV5-1 and TRBV20-1 among them.

The library was made from cDNA and included unique molecular identifiers. MiXCR, run by TCRdb on the PCR reads, gives a single entry per CDR3 protein. The sample yields a few hundred thousand distinct CDR3 sequences, around 34% seen once. Their target antigens are unknown. The sample consisted of blood. The receptors shown here come from a girl aged 2 to 17 with multiple sclerosis.

V and J are TRBV20-1 and TRBJ2-5; 7 positions agree with TRBD2. This CDR3 is 15 amino acids long. Germline V CDR1 and CDR2: DFQATT, SNEGSKA (reference sequence). Germline trimming cut 5 bases from V and 2 bases from J; bases unmatched to any gene: 11. The CDR3 bases are TGCAGTGCTCCCCCCCTGGCGGGGGTTCAAGAGACCCAGTACTTC. Its translation is CSAPPLAGVQETQYF.

This chain uses TRBV10-3 with TRBJ2-7, with 7 bases that match TRBD2. CDR3 length: 15 amino acids. Germline trimming cut 3 bases from V and 0 bases from J; bases unmatched to any gene: 5. Looked up from germline, CDR1 is ENHRY and CDR2 is SYGVKD. In DNA form, the CDR3 reads TGTGCCATCAGTGATTCGGGGGGAAGCTCCTACGAGCAGTACTTC. It yields the protein CAISDSGGSSYEQYF.

The V and J genes are TRBV9 and TRBJ2-2, with TRBD2 identical over 9 bases. The trim removed 4 bases at V and 5 bases at J, leaving 3 bases unmatched. The CDR3 is 14 residues long. The germline V gene has CDR1 SGDLS and CDR2 YYNGEE. CDR3 coding DNA: TGTGCCAGCAGCCAGAGCGGGGGGACCGGGGAGCTGTTTTTT. The encoded protein is CASSQSGGTGELFF.

This clonotype came up a few times. The rearrangement uses TRBV20-1 and TRBJ1-2; 8 nucleotides match TRBD1. Germline CDR1 reads DFQATT; CDR2 reads SNEGSKA (reference sequence). This CDR3 has 15 amino acids. The V gene end was trimmed by 4 bases and the J gene end by 5 bases; junction bases not matched to a gene: 12. This CDR3 reads CSATIGQGSAYGYTF. The CDR3 DNA follows: TGCAGTGCTACCATCGGACAGGGAAGTGCGTATGGCTACACCTTC.

The chain employs TRBV6-5 and TRBJ2-2; weak D call: TRBD2 (5 bases). Germline V lookup: CDR1 MNHEY, CDR2 SVGAGI. V lost 6 bases and J lost 0, with 11 bases in between. The CDR3 is 15 amino acids. CDR3 in DNA: TGTGCCAGCAGGATACGGGGAACGAACACCGGGGAGCTGTTTTTT. It translates to CASRIRGTNTGELFF.

This chain links TRBV11-2 with TRBJ2-5; D is unresolved. The CDR3 length is 14 residues. CDR1 is SGHAT and CDR2 is FQNNGV in the germline V gene. Trimming pared 6 bases from V and 5 bases from J, leaving 16 bases between. The CDR3: CASSLGPSGETQYF. For the CDR3, the DNA is TGTGCCAGCAGTCTCGGGCCCTCGGGCGAGACCCAGTACTTC.

J is TRBJ2-1 and V is TRBV6-2 or TRBV6-3; perhaps D is TRBD1 or TRBD2 (5 bases each). Per germline, CDR1 MNHEY and CDR2 SVGEGT. The CDR3 length is 15 residues. With 9 bases removed from V and 7 bases from J, the gap between germline ends came to 22 bases. CDR3 bases: TGTGCCAGTGGGGGACGAGGGGCAGAGGTAAATGAGCAGTTCTTC. Amino acids: CASGGRGAEVNEQFF.

In this sample, this clonotype turned up many times. The gene calls are TRBV10-1 and TRBJ2-1, with D perhaps TRBD1 (6 bases). Trimming took off 2 bases at V and 9 bases at J, with 14 bases between the two ends. Germline V CDR1 and CDR2: WNHNN, SYGVQD (reference sequence). This CDR3 is built from 14 residues. This chain's CDR3 is CASSEVRGIGEQFF. The CDR3 coding sequence is TGCGCCAGCAGTGAGGTCAGGGGCATTGGTGAGCAGTTCTTC.

The chain combines TRBV4-1 with TRBJ1-1; 7 bases line up with TRBD1. The CDR3 has 14 amino acids. J gave up 4 bases and V 6 bases, and 8 bases lay outside the gene matches. Germline-derived CDR1 and CDR2 are MGHRA and YSYEKL. The CDR3 DNA is TGCGCCAGCAGGCTACAGGGGAGAGGCACTGAAGCTTTCTTT. Translating it yields CASRLQGRGTEAFF.

The table lists this clonotype with a few counts. The chain recombines TRBV29-1 with TRBJ2-3; 7 bases align to TRBD1. CDR3 length: 14 amino acids. Per the germline V gene, CDR1 is SQVTM and CDR2 is ANQGSEA. J was trimmed by 0 bases and V by 5 bases; bases with no gene match: 5. CDR3 nucleotide sequence: TGCAGCGTTAGGACAGGCTCTAGCACAGATACGCAGTATTTT. It translates to CSVRTGSSTDTQYF.

The chain joins TRBV5-1 to TRBJ2-5, with TRBD2 matching over 7 bases. The CDR3 sequence is 14 residues long. The germline V gene has CDR1 SGHRS and CDR2 YFSETQ. V lost 2 bases to trimming and J lost 0 bases; unmatched junction nucleotides: 1. The CDR3 DNA reads as TGCGCCAGCAGCTTTGCGGGGGACCAAGAGACCCAGTACTTC. This gives the protein CASSFAGDQETQYF.

This clonotype was found once. This sequence joins TRBV12-3 or TRBV12-4 and TRBJ2-7, with D possibly matching TRBD2 (6 bases). The CDR3 consists of 13 residues. Trimming removed 3 bases at V and 5 bases at J, with 11 bases between. As DNA, the CDR3 is TGTGCCAGCAGTTTTTCGTCGGGAGACGAGCAGTACTTC. It yields the protein CASSFSSGDEQYF.

This clonotype was picked up a small number of times. This chain connects TRBV6-4 to TRBJ2-1, with a possible D match to TRBD1 (6 bases). The V and J ends lost 6 bases and 10 bases respectively, with 13 bases between them. The CDR3 is 12 residues long. Germline lookup yields CDR1 MRHNA and CDR2 SNTAGT. The CDR3 bases are TGTGCCAGCAGCGCTACAGGGCCCGAGCAGTTCTTC. Protein sequence: CASSATGPEQFF.

This clonotype was counted a few times. The chain has TRBV12-3 or TRBV12-4 and TRBJ1-2, with D perhaps TRBD1 (6 bases). This CDR3 spans 14 amino acids. The V end was cut by 7 bases, the J end by 5 bases, with 17 bases between. Here the CDR3 DNA reads TGTGCCAGCACCCCGGGGGCAGGGAAGTATGGCTACACCTTC. Its translation is CASTPGAGKYGYTF.

A remark on this clonotype: At one of its ends the junction is not consistent with the germline gene, which may arise from a read error. The chain couples TRBV7-2 to TRBJ2-3; the D call may be TRBD1 or TRBD2 (5 bases each). This CDR3 contains 14 residues. Germline CDR1 SGHTA, CDR2 FQGNSA. The CDR3 coding sequence is TGTGCCAGCAGCCTACAATCGGGGCCAGAAACGCAGTATTTT. This gives the protein CASSLQSGPETQYF.

This clonotype appeared a few times. The chain links TRBV5-5 to TRBJ1-2; 7 bases agree with TRBD1. Germline assignment: CDR1 SGHKS and CDR2 YYEKEE (reference sequence). V lost 0 bases to trimming and J lost 4 bases; unmatched junction nucleotides: 6. The CDR3 is 15 amino acids. CDR3 in amino acids: CASSLEDRQIYGYTF. CDR3 nucleotides: TGTGCCAGCAGCTTGGAGGACAGGCAAATCTATGGCTACACCTTC. The full variable domain, with the rest looked up from reference TRBV5-5 and TRBJ1-2, is DAGVTQSPTHLIKTRGQQVTLRCSPISGHKSVSWYQQVLGQGPQFIFQYYEKEERGRGNFPDRFSARQFPNYSSELNVNALLLGDSALYLCASSLEDRQIYGYTFGSGTRLTVV.

This clonotype showed up just once. The V and J genes are TRBV9 and TRBJ1-2; no firm D call. The CDR3 is 15 residues long. Germline loops: CDR1 SGDLS, CDR2 YYNGEE. Between the trimmed V and J ends, which lost 0 bases and 0 bases, there was a span of 9 bases. The DNA for the CDR3 is TGTGCCAGCAGCGTAGGTCCCGAAGCTAACTATGGCTACACCTTC. Translating gives CASSVGPEANYGYTF.

Points on this clonotype: One end of the junction does not line up with germline, which may come from a read error. The chain links TRBV24-1 to TRBJ2-1; D might be TRBD1 (5 bases). The germline CDR1 and CDR2 sequences are KGHDR and SFDVKD. CDR3 length: 15 amino acids. Here the CDR3 DNA reads TGTGCCGCCAGTGATTATTCTCGACAGAACAATGAGCAGTTCTTC. Residues: CAASDYSRQNNEQFF.

The rearrangement links TRBV20-1 to TRBJ2-3, with 8 bases aligning to TRBD1. CDR1 and CDR2 from the germline V gene are DFQATT and SNEGSKA (reference sequence). This CDR3 contains 17 residues. J gave up 5 bases and V 2 bases, and 15 bases lay outside the gene matches. This chain's CDR3 is CSARMGGQGRALDTQYF. CDR3 nucleotides: TGCAGTGCTAGAATGGGCGGACAGGGAAGGGCGTTAGATACGCAGTATTTT.

Only a few counts were recorded for this clonotype. The chain combines TRBV7-2 with TRBJ2-3; D remains unclear. The length of the CDR3 is 14 residues. Germline V gene lookup returns CDR1 SGHTA and CDR2 FQGNSA. The V end lost 1 base, the J end lost 2 bases, and 7 bases lay between the germline ends. Written as DNA, the CDR3 is TGTGCCAGCAGCTTAGTCCCATCCACAGATACGCAGTATTTT. This gives the protein CASSLVPSTDTQYF.

This clonotype was detected only a few times. The V gene is TRBV3-1, the J gene TRBJ2-3; 7 bases agree with TRBD1. J was trimmed by 5 bases and V by 3 bases; bases with no gene match: 2. Germline V CDR1 and CDR2: LGHDT, YNNKEL (reference sequence). This CDR3 has 13 amino acids. Here the CDR3 reads CASSQNRGDTQYF. DNA of the CDR3: TGTGCCAGCAGCCAGAACAGGGGAGATACGCAGTATTTT.

There are a few counts of this clonotype. The rearrangement links TRBV9 to TRBJ1-2; D call uncertain. This CDR3 spans 12 amino acids. V lost 3 bases, J lost 5 bases, and 8 bases lay in between. CDR1 is SGDLS, CDR2 YYNGEE, per germline. The CDR3 DNA is TGTGCCAGCAGCGACACGAGTTATGGCTACACCTTC. This gives the protein CASSDTSYGYTF.

The chain recombines TRBV2 with TRBJ2-7, with TRBD1 matching over 8 bases. The V gene's germline CDR1 is SNHLY and CDR2 FYNNEI. V lost 7 bases, J lost 2 bases, and 7 bases stayed unmatched. The CDR3 has 14 amino acids. The CDR3 nucleotides read TGTGCCAGCACCGACAGGGGCCTAGCCTACGAGCAGTACTTC. Residues: CASTDRGLAYEQYF.